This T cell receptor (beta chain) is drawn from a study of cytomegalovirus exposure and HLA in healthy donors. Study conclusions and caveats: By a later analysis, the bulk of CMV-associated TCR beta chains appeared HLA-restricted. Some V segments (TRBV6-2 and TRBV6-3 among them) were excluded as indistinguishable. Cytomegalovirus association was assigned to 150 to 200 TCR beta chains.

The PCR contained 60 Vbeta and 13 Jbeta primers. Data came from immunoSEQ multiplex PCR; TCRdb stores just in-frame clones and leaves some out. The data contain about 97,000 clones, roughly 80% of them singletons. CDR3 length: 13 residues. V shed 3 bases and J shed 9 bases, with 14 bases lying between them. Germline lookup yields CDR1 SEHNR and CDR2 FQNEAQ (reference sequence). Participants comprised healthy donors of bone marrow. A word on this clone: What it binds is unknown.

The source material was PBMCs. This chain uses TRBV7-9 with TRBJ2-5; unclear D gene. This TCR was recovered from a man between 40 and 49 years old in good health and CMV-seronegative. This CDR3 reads CASSFEPLEAQYF. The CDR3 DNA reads TGTGCCAGCAGCTTCGAGCCTCTTGAGGCCCAGTACTTC.